Each of the 23 T cell receptor beta chains below was sequenced from the same sample in a study of T cell repertoires in cytomegalovirus infection. A single record per CDR3 protein comes from TCRdb applying MiXCR to the reads. The sample lists approximately 1,000,000 distinct CDR3 sequences, approximately 33% occurring once. No antigens are known for them. The source material was cultured CD8+ T cells from PBMCs, sampled from culture after CMV antigen stimulation. All receptors derive from a human donor in good health (CMV status not recorded). Some clones in this sample may be carry-over from other donors' samples.

This clonotype has only a few counts. V and J are TRBV10-3 and TRBJ2-2; TRBD1 is a possible D gene (6 bases). In germline, CDR1 is ENHRY, CDR2 SYGVKD. Trimming pared 6 bases from V and 0 bases from J, leaving 17 bases between. The CDR3 has 17 amino acids. In DNA, the CDR3 is TGTGCCATCAGGGATAATCAGGGGAGCGCGAACACCGGGGAGCTGTTTTTT. Its translation is CAIRDNQGSANTGELFF.

The table lists this clonotype with many counts. V usage is TRBV11-2 and J usage is TRBJ2-1; 8 nucleotides agree with TRBD1. This CDR3 contains 16 residues. After removal of 5 bases from V and 0 bases from J, the junction contained 6 bases not matched to a gene. Germline-derived CDR1 and CDR2 are SGHAT and FQNNGV. As DNA, the CDR3 is TGTGCCAGCAGCCTACCAGGACAGGGCTCCTACAATGAGCAGTTCTTC. Protein sequence: CASSLPGQGSYNEQFF.

This clonotype has only a few counts. The V and J genes are TRBV7-9 and TRBJ2-5, with D possibly TRBD2 on 6 matching bases. Per germline, CDR1 SEHNR and CDR2 FQNEAQ (reference sequence). This CDR3 comprises 14 residues. Trimming pared 5 bases from V and 3 bases from J, leaving 13 bases between. The CDR3 region has the DNA TGTGCCAGCAGCCCCCCCCCGGGGGAAGAGACCCAGTACTTC. The encoded protein is CASSPPPGEETQYF.

The V gene is TRBV25-1, the J gene TRBJ2-5, with D perhaps matching TRBD1 (6 bases). This CDR3 has 14 residues. The V end lost 4 bases, the J end lost 2 bases, and 11 bases lay between the germline ends. Germline V gene sequence: CDR1 MGHDK, CDR2 SYGVNS. CDR3 sequence: CASSGWTAQETQYF. The CDR3 DNA reads TGTGCCAGCAGTGGCTGGACAGCTCAAGAGACCCAGTACTTC.

In this sample, this clonotype turned up a few times. The chain uses TRBV10-3 and TRBJ1-1; 8 bases agree with TRBD1. Germline CDR1 and CDR2: ENHRY and SYGVKD. V lost 6 bases, J lost 0 bases, and 9 bases stayed unmatched. This CDR3 comprises 16 residues. The CDR3 spells CAIRDRVGGLNTEAFF. CDR3 sequence (DNA): TGTGCCATCAGGGACAGGGTAGGGGGACTGAACACTGAAGCTTTCTTT.

The rearrangement uses TRBV7-6 and TRBJ1-1; possible D gene TRBD1, 5 bases. CDR1 and CDR2 from the germline V gene are SGHVS and FNYEAQ. The V end lost 5 bases, the J end lost 0 bases, and 10 bases lay between the germline ends. The CDR3 has 14 amino acids. Here the CDR3 DNA reads TGTGCCAGCAGCAAACAGGAGATGAACACTGAAGCTTTCTTT. It translates to CASSKQEMNTEAFF.

CDR3 loop: CASSQDGLPYEQYF. In DNA, the CDR3 is TGTGCCAGCAGCCAAGATGGACTGCCCTACGAGCAGTACTTC. The V gene is TRBV3-1, the J gene TRBJ2-7; tentative D call: TRBD2 (5 bases). The CDR3 runs 14 residues. Trimming stripped 0 bases from V and 2 bases from J, with 8 bases between. The germline V gene has CDR1 LGHDT and CDR2 YNNKEL (reference sequence).

This clonotype was recorded a few times. The chain carries TRBV4-1 and TRBJ1-5; D perhaps matches TRBD1 (5 bases). Germline V lookup: CDR1 MGHRA, CDR2 YSYEKL. The V end lost 2 bases, the J end lost 1 base, and 9 bases lay between the germline ends. The CDR3 spans 15 residues. DNA for the CDR3: TGCGCCAGCAGCCAACTTGAGGGGAGCAATCAGCCCCAGCATTTT. It translates to CASSQLEGSNQPQHF.

The rearrangement uses TRBV27 and TRBJ1-5, with no clear D. The length of the CDR3 is 14 residues. Germline V gene sequence: CDR1 MNHEY, CDR2 SMNVEV (reference sequence). V lost 1 base, J lost 1 base, and 5 bases lay in between. CDR3 in amino acids: CASSLLASNQPQHF. Here the CDR3 DNA reads TGTGCCAGCAGTTTATTGGCCAGCAATCAGCCCCAGCATTTT.

This clonotype appeared many times. The gene calls are TRBV7-6 and TRBJ1-6; 9 positions match TRBD1. Germline V gene data show CDR1 as SGHVS and CDR2 as FNYEAQ. Losses at the gene ends were 5 bases for V and 5 bases for J; bases not matched to a gene: 4. This CDR3 has 15 amino acids. CDR3 DNA sequence: TGTGCCAGCAGCCAGCGGGACAGGGATAATTCACCCCTCCACTTT. The encoded protein is CASSQRDRDNSPLHF. The whole variable domain, remainder taken from reference TRBV7-6 and TRBJ1-6, is GAGVSQSPRYKVTKRGQDVALRCDPISGHVSLYWYRQALGQGPEFLTYFNYEAQQDKSGLPNDRFSAERPEGSISTLTIQRTEQRDSAMYRCASSQRDRDNSPLHFGNGTRLTVT.

A few counts support this clonotype. The chain is built from TRBV6-6 and TRBJ2-1; 13 nucleotides agree with TRBD2. V gave up 1 base and J gave up 0 bases; unmatched junction bases: 15. Germline lookup yields CDR1 MNHNY and CDR2 SVGAGI (reference sequence). There are 22 residues in the CDR3. The CDR3 spells CASSYWGLLAGGPPSSYNEQFF. The CDR3 bases are TGTGCCAGCAGTTACTGGGGTTTACTAGCGGGGGGGCCTCCTAGCTCCTACAATGAGCAGTTCTTC.

The table lists this clonotype with a few counts. The V gene is TRBV7-9, the J gene TRBJ2-5; D is possibly TRBD1 (5 bases). Germline CDR1 and CDR2: SEHNR and FQNEAQ (reference sequence). The ends were cut back, 4 bases at V and 2 bases at J, with 11 bases in the middle. This CDR3 has 14 residues. CDR3 DNA sequence: TGTGCCAGCAGCTACTCTGACAGACAAGAGACCCAGTACTTC. This encodes CASSYSDRQETQYF.

This clonotype was seen a handful of times. The chain recombines TRBV27 with TRBJ2-1; 16 nucleotides agree with TRBD2. After removal of 3 bases from V and 7 bases from J, the junction contained 6 bases not matched to a gene. Germline values: CDR1 MNHEY, CDR2 SMNVEV (reference sequence). The CDR3 is 17 amino acids. The CDR3, as DNA: TGTGCCAGCAGTTTGGGACTAGCGGGGGGGCCGTGGAATGAGCAGTTCTTC. Protein: CASSLGLAGGPWNEQFF.

The rearrangement uses TRBV13 and TRBJ1-1, with 9 bases fitting TRBD1. The J segment lost 6 bases and the V segment lost 6 bases, leaving 11 bases of the junction unmatched. There are 15 residues in the CDR3. Germline V CDR1 and CDR2: PRHDT, FYEKMQ (reference sequence). The CDR3 sequence: CASSLRQGGTSEAFF. Written as DNA, the CDR3 is TGTGCCAGCAGTTTACGACAGGGGGGAACGTCTGAAGCTTTCTTT.

The chain carries TRBV15 and TRBJ2-7; TRBD2 agrees at 10 bases. CDR3 length: 17 amino acids. Trimming at V came to 3 bases and at J to 2 bases, leaving 10 bases not matched to a gene. Germline loops: CDR1 LNHNV, CDR2 YYDKDF (reference sequence). For the CDR3, the DNA is TGTGCCACCAGCAGTCTCTTAACTAGCGGGGCAGCCTACGAGCAGTACTTC. Encoded protein: CATSSLLTSGAAYEQYF. The entire variable domain, with the rest obtained from reference TRBV15 and TRBJ2-7, is as follows: DAMVIQNPRYQVTQFGKPVTLSCSQTLNHNVMYWYQQKSSQAPKLLFHYYDKDFNNEADTPDNFQSRRPNTSFCFLDIRSPGLGDTAMYLCATSSLLTSGAAYEQYFGPGTRLTVT.

This clonotype appeared many times. The CDR3 DNA sequence: TGTGCCAGTATCCTTGAAGGACTAGTCTCCGGGGAGCTGTTTTTT. This codes for CASILEGLVSGELFF. The V gene is TRBV7-9, the J gene TRBJ2-2, with 7 bases that match TRBD2. CDR3 length: 15 residues. The J segment lost 6 bases and the V segment lost 9 bases, leaving 13 bases of the junction unmatched. Germline assignment: CDR1 SEHNR and CDR2 FQNEAQ (reference sequence).

This rearrangement joins TRBV5-4 to TRBJ2-5, with D possibly TRBD1 on 8 matching bases. V was clipped by 0 bases and J by 5 bases, with 14 bases between them. This CDR3 region has 15 residues. CDR1 and CDR2 from the germline V gene are SGHNT and YYREEE (reference sequence). CDR3 coding DNA: TGTGCCAGCAGCTTGGGACAGGGGAGGGAGGAGACCCAGTACTTC. Protein sequence: CASSLGQGREETQYF.

The V and J genes are TRBV6-2 or TRBV6-3 and TRBJ2-7; unclear D gene. From germline, CDR1 is MNHEY and CDR2 SVGEGT. Trimming took 2 bases from V and 4 from J, leaving 12 bases between them. This CDR3 has 14 amino acids. The DNA of the CDR3 is TGTGCCAGCAGTTACGATCGCCAGACTTACGAGCAGTACGTC. This codes for CASSYDRQTYEQYV.

On this clonotype itself: A single base separates this from a much larger clone, so it may be a read error. The chain recombines TRBV7-2 with TRBJ1-1; D gene ambiguous. The CDR3 has 13 residues. Per germline, CDR1 SGHTA and CDR2 FQGNSA. The CDR3 bases are TGTGTCAGCAGCACCCTACGAGGAGATGAAGCTTTCTTT. It codes for CVSSTLRGDEAFF.

There are a few counts of this clonotype. V and J are TRBV7-2 and TRBJ2-1; 7 nucleotides line up with TRBD1. Trimming removed 3 bases from V and 10 bases from J; junction bases left unmatched: 3. The CDR3 totals 12 residues. CDR1 SGHTA and CDR2 FQGNSA come from the germline V gene. This CDR3 is CASSFRGWEQFF. Here the CDR3 DNA reads TGTGCCAGCAGCTTCAGGGGGTGGGAGCAGTTCTTC. The whole variable domain, remainder taken from reference TRBV7-2 and TRBJ2-1, is GAGVSQSPSNKVTEKGKDVELRCDPISGHTALYWYRQSLGQGLEFLIYFQGNSAPDKSGLPSDRFSAERTGGSVSTLTIQRTQQEDSAVYLCASSFRGWEQFFGPGTRLTVL.

The chain is built from TRBV12-3 or TRBV12-4 and TRBJ2-7; the match to TRBD1 covers 7 bases. V shed 6 bases and J 3 bases; nucleotides not matched to a gene: 5. This CDR3 contains 13 residues. The CDR3 DNA reads as TGTGCCAGCAGCGCAGGGGGTGGCTACGAGCAGTACTTC. Protein sequence: CASSAGGGYEQYF.

The rearrangement uses TRBV4-1 and TRBJ1-5; possibly TRBD1 for D (6 bases). Trimming left V 1 base short and J 3 bases short, with 13 bases between. Germline V CDR1 and CDR2: MGHRA, YSYEKL. This CDR3 comprises 16 residues. CDR3 DNA sequence: TGCGCCAGCAGCCAAGTTGGCAGGGGAGACAATCAGCCCCAGCATTTT. Encoded protein: CASSQVGRGDNQPQHF.

The V and J genes are TRBV4-1 and TRBJ2-7; TRBD2 matches 8 bases. Unmatched junction bases numbered 5, after V lost 1 base and J lost 3 bases. The CDR3 loop spans 15 amino acids. Germline V lookup: CDR1 MGHRA, CDR2 YSYEKL. The CDR3 coding sequence is TGCGCCAGCAGCCAAGCACTAGCGGTAAGCTACGAGCAGTACTTC. Residues: CASSQALAVSYEQYF.